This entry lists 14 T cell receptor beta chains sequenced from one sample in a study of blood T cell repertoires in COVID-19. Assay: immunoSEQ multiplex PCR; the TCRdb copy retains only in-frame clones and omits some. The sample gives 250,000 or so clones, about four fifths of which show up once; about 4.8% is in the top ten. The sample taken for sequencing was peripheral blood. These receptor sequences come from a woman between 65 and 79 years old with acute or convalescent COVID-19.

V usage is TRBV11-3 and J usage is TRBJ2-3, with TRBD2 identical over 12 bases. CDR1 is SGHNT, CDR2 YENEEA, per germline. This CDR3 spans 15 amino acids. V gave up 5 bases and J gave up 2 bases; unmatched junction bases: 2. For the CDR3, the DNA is TGTGCCAGCAGCACTAGCGGGGGGACCACAGATACGCAGTATTTT. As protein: CASSTSGGTTDTQYF. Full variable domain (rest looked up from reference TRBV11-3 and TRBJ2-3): EAGVVQSPRYKIIEKKQPVAFWCNPISGHNTLYWYLQNLGQGPELLIRYENEEAVDDSQLPKDRFSAERLKGVDSTLKIQPAELGDSAVYLCASSTSGGTTDTQYFGPGTRLTVL.

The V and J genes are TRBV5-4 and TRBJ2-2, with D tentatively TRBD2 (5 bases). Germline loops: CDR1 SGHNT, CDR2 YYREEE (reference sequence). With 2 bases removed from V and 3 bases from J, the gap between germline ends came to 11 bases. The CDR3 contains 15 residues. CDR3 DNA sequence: TGTGCCAGCAGCTTAGGGCTAGCCTACACCGGGGAGCTGTTTTTT. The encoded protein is CASSLGLAYTGELFF. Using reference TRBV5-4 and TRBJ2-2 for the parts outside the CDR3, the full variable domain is ETGVTQSPTHLIKTRGQQVTLRCSSQSGHNTVSWYQQALGQGPQFIFQYYREEENGRGNFPPRFSGLQFPNYSSELNVNALELDDSALYLCASSLGLAYTGELFFGEGSRLTVL.

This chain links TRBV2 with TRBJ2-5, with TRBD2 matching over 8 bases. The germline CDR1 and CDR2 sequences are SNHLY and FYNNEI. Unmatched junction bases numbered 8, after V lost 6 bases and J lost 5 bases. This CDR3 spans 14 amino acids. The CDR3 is CASSVGGAQETQYF. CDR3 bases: TGTGCCAGCAGCGTCGGGGGGGCCCAGGAGACCCAGTACTTC. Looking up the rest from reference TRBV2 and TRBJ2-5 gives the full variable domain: EPEVTQTPSHQVTQMGQEVILRCVPISNHLYFYWYRQILGQKVEFLVSFYNNEISEKSEIFDDQFSVERPDGSNFTLKIRSTKLEDSAMYFCASSVGGAQETQYFGPGTRLLVL.

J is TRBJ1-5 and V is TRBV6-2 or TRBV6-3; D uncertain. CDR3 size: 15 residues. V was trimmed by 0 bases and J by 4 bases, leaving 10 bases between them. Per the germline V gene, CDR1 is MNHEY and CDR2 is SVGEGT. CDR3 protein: CASSYSGRLNQPQHF. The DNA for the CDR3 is TGTGCCAGCAGTTACTCGGGCAGACTAAATCAGCCCCAGCATTTT.

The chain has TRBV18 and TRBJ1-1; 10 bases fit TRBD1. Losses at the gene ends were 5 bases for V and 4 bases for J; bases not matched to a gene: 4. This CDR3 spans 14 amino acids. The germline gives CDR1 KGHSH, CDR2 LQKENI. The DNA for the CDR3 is TGTGCCAGCTCAGGCCGGGACAGGGGCACTGAAGCTTTCTTT. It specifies CASSGRDRGTEAFF.

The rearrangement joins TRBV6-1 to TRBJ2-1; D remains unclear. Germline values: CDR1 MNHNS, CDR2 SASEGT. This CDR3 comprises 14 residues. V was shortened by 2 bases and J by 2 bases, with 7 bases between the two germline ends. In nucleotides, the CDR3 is TGTGCCAGCAGTGAACATTCTACCTACAATGAGCAGTTCTTC. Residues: CASSEHSTYNEQFF.

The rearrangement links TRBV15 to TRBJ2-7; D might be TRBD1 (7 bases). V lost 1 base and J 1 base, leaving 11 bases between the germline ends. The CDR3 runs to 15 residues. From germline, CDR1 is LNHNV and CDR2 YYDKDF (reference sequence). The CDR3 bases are TGTGCCACCAGCAGAGCAGGGGGGCAGTCCTACGAGCAGTACTTC. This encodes CATSRAGGQSYEQYF.

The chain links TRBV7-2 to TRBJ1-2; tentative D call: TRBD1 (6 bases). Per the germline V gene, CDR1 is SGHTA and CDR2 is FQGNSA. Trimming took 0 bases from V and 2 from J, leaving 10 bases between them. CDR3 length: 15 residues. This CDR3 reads CASSLALGTNYGYTF. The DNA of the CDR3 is TGTGCCAGCAGCTTAGCGCTGGGGACAAACTATGGCTACACCTTC.

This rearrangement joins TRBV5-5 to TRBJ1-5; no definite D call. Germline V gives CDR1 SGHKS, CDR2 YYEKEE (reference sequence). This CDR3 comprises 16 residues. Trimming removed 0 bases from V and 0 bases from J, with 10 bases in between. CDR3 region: CASSLGGVLSNQPQHF. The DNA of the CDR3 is TGTGCCAGCAGCTTGGGAGGAGTTCTTAGCAATCAGCCCCAGCATTTT.

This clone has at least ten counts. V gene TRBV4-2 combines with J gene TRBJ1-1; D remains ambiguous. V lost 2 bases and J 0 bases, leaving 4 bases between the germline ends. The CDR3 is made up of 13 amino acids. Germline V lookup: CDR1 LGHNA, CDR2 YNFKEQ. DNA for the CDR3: TGTGCCAGCAGCCAACCCATGAACACTGAAGCTTTCTTT. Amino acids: CASSQPMNTEAFF.

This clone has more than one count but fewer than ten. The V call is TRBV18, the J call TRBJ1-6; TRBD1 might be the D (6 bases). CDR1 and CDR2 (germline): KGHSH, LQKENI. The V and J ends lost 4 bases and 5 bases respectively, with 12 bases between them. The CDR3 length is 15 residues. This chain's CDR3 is CASSLGQLHNSPLHF. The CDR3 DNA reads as TGTGCCAGCTCACTCGGACAGCTCCATAATTCACCCCTCCACTTT.

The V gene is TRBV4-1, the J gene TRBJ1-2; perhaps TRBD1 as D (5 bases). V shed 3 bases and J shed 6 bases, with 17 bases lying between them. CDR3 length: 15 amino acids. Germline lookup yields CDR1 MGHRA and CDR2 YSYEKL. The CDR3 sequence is CASSHLTGGTDGYTF. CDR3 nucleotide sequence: TGCGCCAGCAGCCACCTTACTGGGGGGACCGATGGCTACACCTTC.

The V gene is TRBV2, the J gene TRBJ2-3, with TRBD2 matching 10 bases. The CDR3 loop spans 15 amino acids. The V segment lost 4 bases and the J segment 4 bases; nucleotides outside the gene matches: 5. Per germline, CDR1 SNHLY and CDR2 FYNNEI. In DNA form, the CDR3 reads TGTGCCAGCAGTGTAAGCGGGGGGGCATCAGATACGCAGTATTTT. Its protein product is CASSVSGGASDTQYF.

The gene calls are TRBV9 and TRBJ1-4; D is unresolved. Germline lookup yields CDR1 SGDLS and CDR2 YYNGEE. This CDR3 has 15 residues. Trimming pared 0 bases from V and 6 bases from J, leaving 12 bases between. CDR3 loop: CASSVAPNKDEKLFF. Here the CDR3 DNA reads TGTGCCAGCAGCGTAGCCCCGAACAAAGATGAAAAACTGTTTTTT. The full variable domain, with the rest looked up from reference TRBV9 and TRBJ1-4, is DSGVTQTPKHLITATGQRVTLRCSPRSGDLSVYWYQQSLDQGLQFLIQYYNGEERAKGNILERFSAQQFPDLHSELNLSSLELGDSALYFCASSVAPNKDEKLFFGSGTQLSVL.